The following is a T cell receptor beta chain sequence with its context. Its antigen is as yet unknown. cDNA libraries of TCR beta carried unique molecular identifiers. T cells numbering roughly 1 to 10 million yielded 450,000 to 600,000 cDNA molecules. From the PCR reads, TCRdb called clonotypes with MiXCR, one entry per CDR3 protein. The sample gives roughly 800,000 distinct CDR3 sequences, about 32% of which show up once; around 0.55% is in the top ten. This entry is derived from a study of post-analysis software for immune sequencing data. Study at large: Relapsing-remitting, secondary progressive and progressive-relapsing forms made up the multiple sclerosis disease courses. Study observations and caveats: Included in a set of roughly five TRBV segments more frequent in patients than controls were TRBV5-6, TRBV5-1 and TRBV20-1.

Looked up from germline, CDR1 is SGDLS and CDR2 is YYNGEE. CDR3 size: 14 residues. The sequencing input was blood. The rearrangement uses TRBV9 and TRBJ2-4; D is perhaps TRBD1 (7 bases). The tail of the sequence fits TRBJ2-5 better, so the J call may be wrong. The TCR comes from a girl under 18 with multiple sclerosis. The CDR3 protein is CASGEQGRPETQYF. CDR3 in DNA: TGTGCCAGCGGCGAACAGGGGAGGCCAGAGACCCAGTACTTC.